A single sample is the source of the 27 T cell receptor beta chains below, sequenced in a study of blood T cell repertoires in COVID-19. Profiling relied on immunoSEQ multiplex PCR, and the TCRdb table lists in-frame clones only, not all of them. This table has tens of thousands of clones, roughly 90% appearing once. Sequenced material: peripheral blood. Receptor source: a woman between 65 and 79 years old with acute or convalescent COVID-19.

The chain has TRBV27 and TRBJ1-6; D remains ambiguous. The germline gives CDR1 MNHEY, CDR2 SMNVEV (reference sequence). V gave up 7 bases and J gave up 0 bases, with 10 bases separating them. The CDR3 consists of 15 residues. This CDR3 reads CASTSYSSYNSPLHF. The CDR3 bases are TGTGCCAGCACCTCTTATAGCTCCTATAATTCACCCCTCCACTTT.

The chain links TRBV4-2 to TRBJ2-3; 7 nucleotides line up with TRBD2. Losses at the gene ends were 4 bases for V and 2 bases for J; bases not matched to a gene: 15. Germline CDR1 is LGHNA and CDR2 is YNFKEQ. CDR3 length: 18 amino acids. CDR3 sequence (DNA): TGTGCCAGCAGCCCCCTTACCCCTAGCGGAGGGATCACAGATACGCAGTATTTT. Its translation is CASSPLTPSGGITDTQYF.

The V call is TRBV19, the J call TRBJ2-6; TRBD1 might be the D (6 bases). Germline CDR1 reads LNHDA; CDR2 reads SQIVND (reference sequence). This CDR3 contains 20 residues. Trimming cost V 5 bases and J 2 bases, with 25 bases left between them. The DNA of the CDR3 is TGTGCCAGTAGTGCCTTCACAGGGCGTGGGTCTTGGGCTGGGGCCAACGTCCTGACTTTC. Its translation: CASSAFTGRGSWAGANVLTF.

The rearrangement links TRBV5-4 to TRBJ2-1; the match to TRBD2 covers 7 bases. Per the germline V gene, CDR1 is SGHNT and CDR2 is YYREEE (reference sequence). The CDR3 has 14 residues. V lost 2 bases to trimming and J lost 6 bases; unmatched junction nucleotides: 5. The CDR3 protein is CASSLSLAANEQFF. For the CDR3, the DNA is TGTGCCAGCAGCTTAAGTCTAGCGGCCAATGAGCAGTTCTTC.

The sample holds one count of this clone. The chain carries TRBV6-5 and TRBJ1-2; no clear D gene. This CDR3 region has 13 residues. Germline V gives CDR1 MNHEY, CDR2 SVGAGI. Trimming removed 5 bases at V and 4 bases at J, with 11 bases between. CDR3 in DNA: TGTGCCAGCAGTATCCACAATTTCTATGGCTACACCTTC. Protein sequence: CASSIHNFYGYTF.

The DNA of the CDR3 is TGTGCCAGCAGGGCGGCCGGGACAGGGAATTCACCCCTCCACTTT. Its translation: CASRAAGTGNSPLHF. The V gene is TRBV3-1 (or the pseudogene TRBV3-2), the J gene TRBJ1-6; 9 nucleotides match TRBD1. V shed 6 bases, J shed 7 bases, and the junction held 7 bases outside the gene matches. Germline CDR1 reads LGHDT; CDR2 reads YNNKEL (reference sequence). This CDR3 is 15 amino acids long.

This chain connects TRBV18 to TRBJ2-7; TRBD1 might be the D (6 bases). The CDR3 is 13 amino acids. Germline CDR1 reads KGHSH; CDR2 reads LQKENI. Between the trimmed V and J ends, which lost 4 bases and 7 bases, there was a span of 14 bases. As DNA, the CDR3 is TGTGCCAGCTCACTTCAAGACAGGACAGAGCAGTACGTC. As protein: CASSLQDRTEQYV.

The rearrangement links TRBV27 to TRBJ1-2; no reliable D call. Germline V gene sequence: CDR1 MNHEY, CDR2 SMNVEV (reference sequence). V shed 2 bases and J shed 0 bases, with 16 bases lying between them. The CDR3 has 17 residues. CDR3 sequence (DNA): TGTGCCAGCAGTTTACGGCCTCAATCTACAGCTAACTATGGCTACACCTTC. Protein product: CASSLRPQSTANYGYTF.

This sequence joins TRBV6-6 and TRBJ1-5; a possible D gene is TRBD1 (5 bases). V was shortened by 2 bases and J by 6 bases, with 17 bases between the two germline ends. Germline loops: CDR1 MNHNY, CDR2 SVGAGI (reference sequence). CDR3 length equals 16 residues. CDR3 sequence (DNA): TGTGCCAGCAGTTACCCAACCGGGACCGGGGGTCAGCCCCAGCATTTT. This encodes CASSYPTGTGGQPQHF.

The V and J genes are TRBV18 and TRBJ2-1; 7 nucleotides match TRBD2. Germline CDR1 and CDR2: KGHSH and LQKENI. Trimming at V came to 2 bases and at J to 8 bases, leaving 6 bases not matched to a gene. This CDR3 is built from 14 residues. In DNA form, the CDR3 reads TGTGCCAGCTCACCATTTGCGGGAGTTGATGAGCAGTTCTTC. Its translation is CASSPFAGVDEQFF.

The chain employs TRBV13 and TRBJ2-1; 10 nucleotides align to TRBD1. The CDR3 runs to 17 residues. Germline V gene sequence: CDR1 PRHDT, CDR2 FYEKMQ (reference sequence). The trim removed 4 bases at V and 3 bases at J, leaving 9 bases unmatched. CDR3 coding DNA: TGTGCCAGCAGCTCCCAAGAGGGGACAGGGGTCTACAATGAGCAGTTCTTC. Protein: CASSSQEGTGVYNEQFF.

This chain links TRBV29-1 with TRBJ1-6; D is ambiguous. The V end was cut by 4 bases, the J end by 1 base, with 5 bases between. The CDR3 has 13 residues. Germline assignment: CDR1 SQVTM and CDR2 ANQGSEA. The CDR3 here is CSVAQSYNSPLHF. The CDR3 nucleotides read TGCAGCGTTGCACAGTCCTATAATTCACCCCTCCACTTT.

The V call is TRBV11-2, the J call TRBJ2-2, with D perhaps TRBD1 (6 bases). CDR3 length: 16 amino acids. CDR1 SGHAT and CDR2 FQNNGV come from the germline V gene. Between the trimmed V and J ends, which lost 3 bases and 0 bases, there was a span of 11 bases. Here the CDR3 DNA reads TGTGCCAGCAGCTTGACGACAGGTTCGAACACCGGGGAGCTGTTTTTT. It specifies CASSLTTGSNTGELFF.

The chain combines TRBV6-5 with TRBJ2-2; no reliable D call. CDR3 size: 12 residues. Germline CDR1 is MNHEY and CDR2 is SVGAGI. The germline V and J ends were trimmed by 3 bases and 8 bases, with 7 bases remaining between them. The DNA for the CDR3 is TGTGCCAGCAGTTATGTGTCGGGGGAGCTGTTTTTT. As protein: CASSYVSGELFF.

This rearrangement joins TRBV18 to TRBJ1-1; TRBD1 matches at 12 bases. CDR1 KGHSH and CDR2 LQKENI come from the germline V gene. The CDR3 spans 16 residues. Losses at the gene ends were 3 bases for V and 2 bases for J; bases not matched to a gene: 4. The CDR3 loop reads CASSPGQGAGNTEAFF. DNA of the CDR3: TGTGCCAGCTCACCGGGACAGGGGGCCGGAAACACTGAAGCTTTCTTT.

V is TRBV27 and J is TRBJ1-2; 7 bases line up with TRBD1. V lost 5 bases to trimming and J lost 2 bases; unmatched junction nucleotides: 2. CDR1 is MNHEY and CDR2 is SMNVEV in the germline V gene (reference sequence). This CDR3 has 13 amino acids. The DNA for the CDR3 is TGTGCCAGCAGTATGACAGGGAACTATGGCTACACCTTC. This sequence encodes CASSMTGNYGYTF.

This rearrangement joins TRBV7-8 to TRBJ1-5; a weak D match, TRBD1 (5 bases). CDR3 length equals 19 residues. Trimming stripped 1 base from V and 1 base from J, with 20 bases between. Germline values: CDR1 SGHVS, CDR2 FQNEAQ. The CDR3 reads CASSLVAGRGAESNQPQHF. In nucleotides, the CDR3 is TGTGCCAGCAGCTTAGTAGCGGGGAGAGGGGCGGAGAGCAATCAGCCCCAGCATTTT.

This chain joins TRBV3-1 (or the pseudogene TRBV3-2) and TRBJ1-2; no clear D. CDR3 size: 14 residues. V was pared by 0 bases and J by 4 bases, with 9 bases between. Germline CDR1 and CDR2: LGHDT and YNNKEL (reference sequence). CDR3 nucleotides: TGTGCCAGCAGCCAAGACCAGCGGGGCTATGGCTACACCTTC. Residues: CASSQDQRGYGYTF.

The chain couples TRBV3-1 (or the pseudogene TRBV3-2) to TRBJ1-1; 7 nucleotides line up with TRBD1. J lost 5 bases, V lost 4 bases, and 7 bases had no gene match. CDR3 length: 14 amino acids. CDR1 LGHDT and CDR2 YNNKEL come from the germline V gene (reference sequence). CDR3 protein: CASSPRQGGTEAFF. The CDR3 DNA follows: TGTGCCAGCAGCCCCCGACAGGGTGGGACTGAAGCTTTCTTT.

The rearrangement uses TRBV25-1 and TRBJ1-1; 9 bases map to TRBD1. V shed 6 bases, J shed 4 bases, and the junction held 3 bases outside the gene matches. CDR3 size: 13 residues. The germline V gene encodes CDR1 MGHDK and CDR2 SYGVNS. The CDR3 coding sequence is TGTGCCAGCAGGGACAGGGGTTTCACTGAAGCTTTCTTT. Its translation is CASRDRGFTEAFF.

V usage is TRBV10-3 and J usage is TRBJ1-3; TRBD1 matches 8 bases. The CDR3 consists of 17 residues. Germline trimming cut 6 bases from V and 0 bases from J; bases unmatched to any gene: 10. CDR1 is ENHRY, CDR2 SYGVKD, per germline. This CDR3 reads CAIRETGGVLSGNTIYF. CDR3 sequence (DNA): TGTGCCATCAGGGAAACAGGGGGAGTCCTCTCTGGAAACACCATATATTTT.

This clone was picked up one time. V usage is TRBV9 and J usage is TRBJ2-7; 9 nucleotides agree with TRBD2. Germline CDR1 and CDR2: SGDLS and YYNGEE. Trimming cost V 1 base and J 1 base; bases outside gene matches: 3. This CDR3 spans 15 amino acids. CDR3 loop: CASSVSSGKSYEQYF. In nucleotides, the CDR3 is TGTGCCAGCAGCGTATCTAGCGGGAAGTCCTACGAGCAGTACTTC. Full variable domain (rest looked up from reference TRBV9 and TRBJ2-7): DSGVTQTPKHLITATGQRVTLRCSPRSGDLSVYWYQQSLDQGLQFLIQYYNGEERAKGNILERFSAQQFPDLHSELNLSSLELGDSALYFCASSVSSGKSYEQYFGPGTRLTVT.

The V gene is TRBV7-9, the J gene TRBJ2-5; 8 bases fit TRBD1. The CDR3 is 18 amino acids. CDR1 and CDR2 (germline): SEHNR, FQNEAQ (reference sequence). V dropped 5 bases and J dropped 4; count of bases not matched to a gene: 18. This CDR3 reads CASSRRLDGQGFGETQYF. CDR3 nucleotides: TGTGCCAGCAGCCGCCGGTTGGATGGACAGGGATTCGGAGAGACCCAGTACTTC.

The V gene is TRBV7-8, the J gene TRBJ2-4, with 7 bases lining up with TRBD2. After removal of 6 bases from V and 6 bases from J, the junction contained 14 bases not matched to a gene. Germline CDR1 SGHVS, CDR2 FQNEAQ. CDR3 size: 16 residues. CDR3 in amino acids: CASSPIRGGRGNIQYF. In nucleotides, the CDR3 is TGTGCCAGCAGTCCCATTAGAGGTGGGAGGGGAAACATTCAGTACTTC.

V usage is TRBV18 and J usage is TRBJ1-5; weak D call: TRBD1 (6 bases). Trimming stripped 6 bases from V and 2 bases from J, with 17 bases between. Germline V gene data show CDR1 as KGHSH and CDR2 as LQKENI. The CDR3 sequence is 16 residues long. CDR3 residues: CASSTGAGGGNQPQHF. The CDR3 DNA is TGTGCCAGCTCCACGGGGGCCGGGGGGGGCAATCAGCCCCAGCATTTT.

The chain is built from TRBV28 and TRBJ1-3; 9 bases match TRBD1. With V trimmed by 6 bases and J by 4 bases, 7 bases remained unmatched. Germline V lookup: CDR1 MDHEN, CDR2 SYDVKM. The CDR3 runs 15 residues. DNA for the CDR3: TGTGCCAGCAGCTATACCGGGACAGGGGGAAACACCATATATTTT. Translated: CASSYTGTGGNTIYF. The variable domain in full, with the rest retrieved from reference TRBV28 and TRBJ1-3, is DVKVTQSSRYLVKRTGEKVFLECVQDMDHENMFWYRQDPGLGLRLIYFSYDVKMKEKGDIPEGYSVSREKKERFSLILESASTNQTSMYLCASSYTGTGGNTIYFGEGSWLTVV.

This clone was counted a few times. The chain recombines TRBV6-4 with TRBJ2-1; 7 bases line up with TRBD1. The CDR3 sequence is 12 residues long. The ends lost 5 bases at V and 9 bases at J; junction bases unmatched: 4. Germline-derived CDR1 and CDR2 are MRHNA and SNTAGT. The CDR3 DNA reads TGTGCCAGCAGTAAGACAGGGAGTGAGCAGTTCTTC. It is translated as CASSKTGSEQFF.